This TCR beta chain was identified in a study of high-grade serous ovarian cancer treatment subgroups (dated by TCRdb to about 2021). Describing the broader study: Sequencing yielded a mean of around 14,000 reads and more than 6,000 unique TCR beta rearrangements per sample. The study profiled TCR beta repertoires in high-grade serous ovarian cancer patients grouped by complete gross resection or neoadjuvant chemotherapy response under a laparoscopic triage algorithm. In total there were 90 samples, since every patient provided one primary tumor sample and two metastatic tumor samples. Of the 30 or so patients in the cohort, approximately 10 had no residual disease after primary surgery (R0), approximately 10 were excellent NACT responders, and approximately 10 were poor NACT responders.

Overall study results and their limits: Tumors from the same patient had repertoire similarity ranging from 0.11 to 0.79, while tumors from different patients showed almost no similarity. TCR clonal relatedness correlated positively with neoantigen level and, by trend, with copy number variation and mutation load from whole-genome sequencing. Because bulk tumor TCR sequencing provided no spatial information, insight into HGSC tumor complexity and diversity was limited. The TCR repertoire analyses centered on CDR3, leaving CDR1 and CDR2 unanalyzed.

High-throughput TCR profiling via ImmunoSEQ was performed on the 90 or so tumor samples. The published analysis was carried out like this. Repertoire diversity metrics included richness (unique productive sequences), clonality, evenness and relatedness; Bhattacharyya coefficient assessed similarity between samples. A sensitivity analysis that removed TCRs with fewer than two reads produced consistent conclusions. The immuneACCESS repertoire file appears here via TCRdb, limited to in-frame rearrangements. These files lack a portion of the clones; in checked studies, under half of the deficit traces to unresolved V genes, and the cause of the others is not known. D and trimming come from the DNA, and the V and J calls and clone size come from that table. The sample includes roughly 10,000 clones, with roughly 70% observed a single time. 3.5% to 4.5% of the sample is held by the ten biggest clonotypes.

Regarding this clone: This receptor's antigen is unknown. The sample holds no much larger clone one base away, and base qualities are not on file.

The germline V gene (reference sequence) gives CDR1 as GTSNPN and CDR2 as SVGIG. CDR3 length: 13 amino acids, cysteine to phenylalanine. The CDR3 DNA has 39 bases and is translated from base 1. The V end loses 0 bases and the J end loses 4 bases, and a stretch of 6 bases separates them. The tumor samples were collected prior to definitive surgery or chemotherapy. Genomic DNA was extracted by the MD Anderson Biospecimen Extraction Resource, and TCR sequencing was done by the MD Anderson Cancer Genomics Laboratory. The sequence is built from TRBV30 and TRBJ1-4; 5 matching bases give a weak D call of TRBD1. This sequence originates from a human donor with high-grade serous ovarian cancer. The sequenced material came from tumor tissue. CDR3 protein: CAWSVQVNEKLFF. The nucleotides are TGTGCCTGGAGTGTACAGGTTAATGAAAAACTGTTTTTT.